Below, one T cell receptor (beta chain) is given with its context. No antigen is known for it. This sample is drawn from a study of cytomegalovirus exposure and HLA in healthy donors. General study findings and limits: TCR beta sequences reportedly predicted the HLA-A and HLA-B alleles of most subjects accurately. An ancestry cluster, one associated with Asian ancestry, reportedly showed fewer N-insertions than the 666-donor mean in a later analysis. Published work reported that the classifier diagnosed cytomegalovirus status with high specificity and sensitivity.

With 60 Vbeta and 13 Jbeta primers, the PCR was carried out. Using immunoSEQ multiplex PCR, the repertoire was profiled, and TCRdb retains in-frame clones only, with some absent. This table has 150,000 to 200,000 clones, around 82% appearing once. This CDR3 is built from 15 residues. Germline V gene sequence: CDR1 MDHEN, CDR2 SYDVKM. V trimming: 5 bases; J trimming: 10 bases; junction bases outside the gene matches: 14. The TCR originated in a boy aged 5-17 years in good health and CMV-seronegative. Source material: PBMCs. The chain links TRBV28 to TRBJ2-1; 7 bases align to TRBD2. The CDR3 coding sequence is TGTGCCAGCAGTCGAGGGAGGGTTTCTAGAGGAGAGCAGTTCTTC. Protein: CASSRGRVSRGEQFF.